A selection of T cell receptor beta chains follows, all from one sample in a study of radiotherapy plus CTLA-4 blockade in lung cancer. The method was immunoSEQ multiplex PCR; TCRdb's version includes in-frame clones alone and lacks a portion of them. The sample carries 75,000 to 100,000 clones, 80% to 85% recorded once. This specimen was peripheral blood, taken from a patient treated with radiotherapy plus ipilimumab. Receptors were obtained from a human donor with non-small cell lung cancer who had a partial response to radiotherapy plus ipilimumab. CDR3s include the opening cysteine and the closing phenylalanine or tryptophan. D genes are given only for firm matches. Only some rows state a clone size, as once, few, many or a class for expanded clones.

CDR3 protein	CDR3 DNA	D gene	clone size	J gene	V gene
CASSRTSGRVGETQYF	TGTGCCAGCAGTCGGACTAGCGGGAGGGTGGGGGAGACCCAGTACTTC	TRBD2	NA	TRBJ2-5	TRBV7-2
CASSFANRDTGELFF	TGCGCCAGCAGCTTCGCGAACAGGGACACCGGGGAGCTGTTTTTT	NA	NA	TRBJ2-2	TRBV5-1
CAISESVAELNTEAFF	TGTGCCATCAGTGAGTCAGTGGCAGAACTGAACACTGAAGCTTTCTTT	NA	NA	TRBJ1-1	TRBV10-3
CASSFGTGAEAFF	TGCGCCAGCAGCTTTGGGACAGGGGCTGAAGCTTTCTTT	TRBD1	NA	TRBJ1-1	TRBV5-1
CASSNRVTYEQYF	TGTGCCAGTAGTAACAGGGTTACCTACGAGCAGTACTTC	NA	NA	TRBJ2-7	TRBV19
CASSARWEGTDTQYF	TGTGCCAGCAGTGCCCGGTGGGAGGGCACAGATACGCAGTATTTT	NA	NA	TRBJ2-3	TRBV25-1
CASSQTLAGGQTGELFF	TGCGCCAGCAGCCAGACCTTAGCGGGAGGTCAGACCGGGGAGCTGTTTTTT	TRBD2	NA	TRBJ2-2	TRBV4-1
CASSPPPDRLRPYEQYF	TGTGCCAGCAGTCCTCCCCCGGACAGATTAAGACCTTACGAGCAGTACTTC	NA	NA	TRBJ2-7	TRBV27
CASIRQGKARELFF	TGTGCCAGCATCCGACAGGGGAAGGCCAGGGAGCTGTTTTTT	TRBD1	NA	TRBJ2-2	TRBV28
CASTLAGEDTEAFF	TGTGCCAGCACCCTGGCGGGCGAGGACACTGAAGCTTTCTTT	NA	NA	TRBJ1-1	TRBV18
CATSRVLAGEKRYF	TGTGCCACCAGCAGAGTATTGGCGGGGGAAAAGCGGTACTTC	TRBD2	NA	TRBJ2-7	TRBV15
CASSIRSGGIYEQYF	TGTGCCAGTAGTATTCGGTCGGGAGGGATCTACGAGCAGTACTTC	TRBD2	NA	TRBJ2-7	TRBV19
CAVSGFSGANVLTF	TGTGCCGTCTCGGGGTTCTCTGGGGCCAACGTCCTGACTTTC	NA	NA	TRBJ2-6	TRBV10-3
CASSPQGTGLGGYTF	TGTGCCAGCTCACCACAGGGGACAGGGCTGGGTGGCTACACCTTC	TRBD1	NA	TRBJ1-2	TRBV18
CATSRGEGTIYF	TGTGCCACCAGCAGAGGAGAGGGCACCATATATTTT	NA	NA	TRBJ1-3	TRBV15
CASSLTTVSEAFF	TGTGCCAGCAGCCTAACGACAGTGAGCGAAGCTTTCTTT	NA	NA	TRBJ1-1	TRBV7-3
CASSVLAGGATNTGELFF	TGTGCCAGCAGCGTACTAGCGGGAGGCGCAACCAACACCGGGGAGCTGTTTTTT	TRBD2	NA	TRBJ2-2	TRBV9
CASSSPPASGRGTDTQYF	TGCGCCAGCAGCTCTCCCCCGGCTAGCGGGAGGGGCACAGATACGCAGTATTTT	TRBD2	NA	TRBJ2-3	TRBV5-1
CASGVSGTGGETQYF	TGCGCCAGCGGGGTTTCCGGGACAGGGGGCGAGACCCAGTACTTC	TRBD1	NA	TRBJ2-5	TRBV5-1
CASSLAAGGLNEQFF	TGTGCCAGCAGCTTAGCAGCGGGAGGGCTCAATGAGCAGTTCTTC	TRBD2	NA	TRBJ2-1	TRBV11-2
CATGQTTDTQYF	TGTGCCACCGGACAGACCACAGATACGCAGTATTTT	NA	NA	TRBJ2-3	TRBV19
CASRTGFPLGYTF	TGTGCCAGCAGGACAGGATTCCCACTTGGCTACACCTTC	NA	NA	TRBJ1-2	TRBV6-6
CASSWDLAGVAGQYF	TGCGCCAGCAGCTGGGATCTAGCGGGAGTAGCCGGGCAGTACTTC	TRBD2	NA	TRBJ2-7	TRBV5-1
CASSYTGYSYEQYF	TGTGCCAGCAGTTACACAGGTTACTCCTACGAGCAGTACTTC	NA	NA	TRBJ2-7	TRBV27
CASTGLAGPNEQFF	TGTGCCAGCACGGGACTAGCGGGCCCCAATGAGCAGTTCTTC	TRBD2	once	TRBJ2-1	TRBV2
CASSAESGVGQPQHF	TGTGCCAGCAGCGCGGAGTCGGGAGTCGGGCAGCCCCAGCATTTT	NA	NA	TRBJ1-5	TRBV9
CASSLNPAAQETQYF	TGTGCCAGCAGCTTAAATCCGGCGGCGCAAGAGACCCAGTACTTC	NA	NA	TRBJ2-5	TRBV7-2
CASSLSPSGSLTDTQYF	TGCGCCAGCAGCTTGTCGCCTAGCGGGTCCCTCACAGATACGCAGTATTTT	TRBD2	NA	TRBJ2-3	TRBV5-1
CASSLADRGLETQYF	TGTGCCAGCAGCTTGGCGGACAGGGGGTTGGAGACCCAGTACTTC	TRBD1	few	TRBJ2-5	TRBV7-7
CAWTPRGLYEQYF	TGTGCCTGGACTCCCAGGGGCTTATACGAGCAGTACTTC	NA	few	TRBJ2-7	TRBV30
CASSGTTYNEQFF	TGTGCCAGCAGTGGAACTACTTACAATGAGCAGTTCTTC	NA	NA	TRBJ2-1	TRBV6-1
CASSSHYEQYF	TGTGCCAGCAGCTCCCACTACGAGCAGTACTTC	NA	NA	TRBJ2-7	TRBV5-8
CAIQQVVVETQYF	TGTGCCATACAGCAGGTGGTAGTGGAGACCCAGTACTTC	NA	NA	TRBJ2-5	TRBV6-1
CASTPPSGRLSPDTQYF	TGTGCCAGCACCCCCCCTAGCGGGAGGCTAAGCCCAGATACGCAGTATTTT	TRBD2	once	TRBJ2-3	TRBV28
CASSAGLVYEQYF	TGTGCCAGCAGCGCAGGACTAGTCTACGAGCAGTACTTC	TRBD2	NA	TRBJ2-7	TRBV7-2
CASRAEGLSGNTIYF	TGTGCCTCGCGGGCTGAGGGACTCTCTGGAAACACCATATATTTT	NA	NA	TRBJ1-3	TRBV19
CASSLVGTKSYEQYF	TGTGCCAGCAGCCTCGTTGGGACTAAATCCTACGAGCAGTACTTC	TRBD2	few	TRBJ2-7	TRBV27
CASSLVTGMNTEAFF	TGTGCCAGCAGCTTAGTAACAGGGATGAACACTGAAGCTTTCTTT	NA	NA	TRBJ1-1	TRBV11-2
CASSPGLPNPYEQYF	TGCGCCAGCAGCCCGGGACTACCGAACCCCTACGAGCAGTACTTC	TRBD2	NA	TRBJ2-7	TRBV5-1
CASSPGTNTEAFF	TGTGCCAGCAGTCCGGGAACCAACACTGAAGCTTTCTTT	NA	NA	TRBJ1-1	TRBV7-3
CASQAGGPDNEQFF	TGTGCCAGTCAAGCGGGAGGGCCCGACAATGAGCAGTTCTTC	TRBD2	NA	TRBJ2-1	TRBV28
CASSLTSQGETQYF	TGCGCCAGCAGCTTGACTTCACAGGGGGAGACCCAGTACTTC	TRBD1	NA	TRBJ2-5	TRBV5-1
CASSPNQGGLETQYF	TGTGCCAGCAGTCCAAACCAAGGGGGCCTAGAGACCCAGTACTTC	TRBD1	few	TRBJ2-5	TRBV27
CASSLGRVNYGYTF	TGTGCCAGCAGCTTGGGTCGGGTTAACTATGGCTACACCTTC	NA	NA	TRBJ1-2	TRBV5-8
CASSLDRGLSNQPQHF	TGTGCCAGCAGCTTAGACCGAGGGCTTAGCAATCAGCCCCAGCATTTT	NA	NA	TRBJ1-5	TRBV7-2
CASTPSRGGETQYF	TGTGCCAGCACGCCTTCGAGGGGGGGAGAGACCCAGTACTTC	NA	once	TRBJ2-5	TRBV11-2
CASSRSGLAESPSDTQYF	TGTGCCAGCAGCCGCTCGGGACTAGCGGAGTCCCCCTCAGATACGCAGTATTTT	TRBD2	NA	TRBJ2-3	TRBV5-6
CASSPGGRTETQYF	TGCGCCAGCTCACCCGGGGGGCGAACGGAGACCCAGTACTTC	NA	once	TRBJ2-5	TRBV18
CASSQQDNEQFF	TGCGCCAGCAGCCAACAGGACAATGAGCAGTTCTTC	NA	NA	TRBJ2-1	TRBV28
CASSQEKMSEAFF	TGTGCCAGCAGCCAAGAGAAGATGAGTGAAGCTTTCTTT	NA	NA	TRBJ1-1	TRBV14